These 19 T cell receptor beta chains came from one sample sequenced in a study of regulatory T cells in long-lasting Graves disease. Building of the TCR beta libraries involved iRepertoire HTBI primers and Arm-PCR of CDR3 regions. MiXCR, applied by TCRdb to the multiplex PCR reads, yields one record per CDR3 protein. The data contain over 450,000 distinct CDR3 sequences, about 12% of them seen just once; the ten biggest clones take up about 8.3%. Stated time point: newly diagnosed GD, antithyroid drugs for less than 3 months. The TCR library used RNA extracted from PBMCs. This sample was also put to use in a study of T cells in Graves' hyperthyroidism and ophthalmopathy.

Sample: peripheral blood mononuclear cells (PBMCs), taken at new diagnosis, from a patient treated with antithyroid drugs. Every receptor here comes from a woman in her 30s with Graves disease.

This clonotype appeared many times. This sequence joins TRBV3-1 and TRBJ2-1; TRBD2 matches 7 bases. Per the germline V gene, CDR1 is LGHDT and CDR2 is YNNKEL (reference sequence). CDR3 length: 15 amino acids. V was clipped by 3 bases and J by 5 bases; unmatched bases: 7. In DNA form, the CDR3 reads TGTGCCAGCAGCCATGGCGGGAGTCAGGACAATGAGCAGTTCTTC. It is translated as CASSHGGSQDNEQFF.

This clonotype was recorded many times. The J gene is TRBJ1-2, the V gene TRBV20-1, with 12 bases aligning to TRBD1. Germline V gene data show CDR1 as DFQATT and CDR2 as SNEGSKA (reference sequence). The CDR3 contains 13 residues. V lost 4 bases to trimming and J lost 7 bases; unmatched junction nucleotides: 4. For the CDR3, the DNA is TGCAGTGCTATTGGGACAGGGGGCTTTGGCTACACCTTC. Protein sequence: CSAIGTGGFGYTF.

This clonotype was seen at least ten times. The chain has TRBV30 and TRBJ2-7, with TRBD1 matching over 9 bases. The V and J ends lost 3 bases and 5 bases, in that order; junction bases with no gene match: 8. The CDR3 length is 14 residues. From germline, CDR1 is GTSNPN and CDR2 SVGIG (reference sequence). The DNA for the CDR3 is TGTGCCTGGAGCCCTAGGGACAGGGAGAACGAGCAGTACTTC. It specifies CAWSPRDRENEQYF.

There are a few counts of this clonotype. This chain connects TRBV7-9 to TRBJ1-6; D gene uncertain. The CDR3 is made up of 14 amino acids. Per germline, CDR1 SEHNR and CDR2 FQNEAQ (reference sequence). Between the trimmed V and J ends, which lost 2 bases and 9 bases, there was a span of 11 bases. The CDR3 sequence: CASSLMDSFSPLHF. The CDR3 coding sequence is TGTGCCAGCAGCTTAATGGACTCGTTTTCACCCCTCCACTTT.

Many counts were recorded for this clonotype. The chain recombines TRBV29-1 with TRBJ1-1; maybe TRBD1 (5 bases). Germline V CDR1 and CDR2: SQVTM, ANQGSEA. This CDR3 is 14 amino acids long. V dropped 3 bases and J dropped 1 base, with 12 bases sitting between them. For the CDR3, the DNA is TGCAGCGTTGATACATGGGGGAGGAACACTGAAGCTTTCTTT. Residues: CSVDTWGRNTEAFF.

This clonotype was picked up many times. V gene TRBV7-9 combines with J gene TRBJ2-7; no clear D gene. V was trimmed by 4 bases and J by 3 bases, leaving 10 bases between them. CDR1 and CDR2 (germline): SEHNR, FQNEAQ (reference sequence). The CDR3 has 13 residues. CDR3 DNA sequence: TGTGCCAGCAGCTCCCCGTTGGGCTACGAGCAGTACTTC. The encoded protein is CASSSPLGYEQYF.

The rearrangement uses TRBV4-1 and TRBJ1-5; D is unclear. V lost 4 bases and J 0 bases, leaving 7 bases between the germline ends. CDR1 is MGHRA, CDR2 YSYEKL, per germline. This CDR3 has 14 residues. For the CDR3, the DNA is TGCGCCAGCAGCCGCAGATCTAGCAATCAGCCCCAGCATTTT. Protein sequence: CASSRRSSNQPQHF.

Many counts were recorded for this clonotype. The chain carries TRBV27 and TRBJ2-3; D tentatively fits TRBD1 or TRBD2 (5 bases each). Per germline, CDR1 MNHEY and CDR2 SMNVEV (reference sequence). Trimming took off 5 bases at V and 2 bases at J, with 14 bases between the two ends. This CDR3 comprises 15 residues. CDR3 amino acids: CASSPRDAITDTQYF. The CDR3 nucleotides are TGTGCCAGCAGTCCCCGGGACGCTATCACAGATACGCAGTATTTT.

This clonotype has a single count. The chain carries TRBV25-1 and TRBJ1-1; D is uncertain. The CDR3 extends over 13 amino acids. V dropped 4 bases and J dropped 6 bases, with 12 bases sitting between them. Germline V CDR1 and CDR2: MGHDK, SYGVNS. CDR3 nucleotides: TGTGCCAGCAGTGGGAACCCCGGTGCTGAAGCTTTCTTT. Residues: CASSGNPGAEAFF.

This clonotype came up a few times. V is TRBV7-9 and J is TRBJ1-1; 10 nucleotides line up with TRBD1. Germline lookup yields CDR1 SEHNR and CDR2 FQNEAQ (reference sequence). With 5 bases clipped from V and 5 bases from J, the junction kept 8 bases outside the gene matches. CDR3 size: 15 residues. The DNA for the CDR3 is TGTGCCAGCAGCCGGGGGACAGGGGAGATGACTGAAGCTTTCTTT. This encodes CASSRGTGEMTEAFF.

This clonotype has at least ten counts. This chain joins TRBV28 and TRBJ1-2; D is perhaps TRBD1 (6 bases). V gave up 8 bases and J gave up 2 bases, with 18 bases separating them. The CDR3 spans 15 residues. Germline CDR1 is MDHEN and CDR2 is SYDVKM. Here the CDR3 reads CASGTGGSANYGYTF. The CDR3 coding sequence is TGTGCCAGCGGGACGGGGGGCTCCGCGAACTATGGCTACACCTTC.

This clonotype occurred many times. The V and J genes are TRBV10-3 and TRBJ1-1, with 10 bases fitting TRBD1. Germline trimming cut 3 bases from V and 4 bases from J; bases unmatched to any gene: 8. CDR1 is ENHRY and CDR2 is SYGVKD in the germline V gene. The CDR3 loop spans 16 amino acids. DNA for the CDR3: TGTGCCATCAGTGACCCGGGACAGGGGTATAGCACTGAAGCTTTCTTT. This translates into CAISDPGQGYSTEAFF.

This clonotype was observed many times. The V call is TRBV9, the J call TRBJ2-1; D not resolved. Germline V gives CDR1 SGDLS, CDR2 YYNGEE. Trimming shortened V by 0 bases and J by 5 bases, and 6 bases separated the two germline ends. This CDR3 has 13 residues. The CDR3 is CASSVDLDNEQFF. CDR3 DNA sequence: TGTGCCAGCAGCGTAGATCTTGACAATGAGCAGTTCTTC.

This clonotype was seen repeatedly, ten times or more. The gene calls are TRBV18 and TRBJ2-2, with 8 bases matching TRBD2. V shed 3 bases, J shed 5 bases, and the junction held 2 bases outside the gene matches. The germline gives CDR1 KGHSH, CDR2 LQKENI. This CDR3 has 14 amino acids. CDR3 DNA sequence: TGTGCCAGCTCACCTGTAGCGGGAACCGGGGAGCTGTTTTTT. Translating it yields CASSPVAGTGELFF.

This clonotype was detected ten times or more. V and J are TRBV29-1 and TRBJ1-1; D gene ambiguous. CDR1 is SQVTM, CDR2 ANQGSEA, per germline. V was clipped by 1 base and J by 7 bases, with 16 bases between them. The length of the CDR3 is 14 residues. CDR3 loop: CSVEGAGSPYEAFF. The CDR3 coding sequence is TGCAGCGTTGAAGGGGCTGGGTCTCCTTATGAAGCTTTCTTT.

The table lists this clonotype with a few counts. The gene calls are TRBV20-1 and TRBJ2-7; 7 bases map to TRBD2. The CDR3 is made up of 14 amino acids. V dropped 6 bases and J dropped 1; count of bases not matched to a gene: 9. Germline lookup yields CDR1 DFQATT and CDR2 SNEGSKA (reference sequence). The CDR3 region has the DNA TGCAGTGCACCGAGGACTAGGAGGTCCTACGAGCAGTACTTC. It is translated as CSAPRTRRSYEQYF.

This clonotype was counted only a few times. V is TRBV7-9 and J is TRBJ2-7, with D possibly called TRBD1 or TRBD2 (5 bases each). Germline V gives CDR1 SEHNR, CDR2 FQNEAQ (reference sequence). There are 13 residues in the CDR3. The V gene lost 10 bases and the J gene lost 3 bases, with 16 bases spanning the gap. The CDR3 nucleotides read TGTGCCATTCGTGGGGACGGGGTCTACGAGCAGTACTTC. This gives the protein CAIRGDGVYEQYF.

The CDR3 nucleotides read TGTGCCAGCAGTTTAATCCCGCCCCAGACTAGTAGAACCGGGGAGCTGTTTTTT. This codes for CASSLIPPQTSRTGELFF. V usage is TRBV27 and J usage is TRBJ2-2, with D possibly TRBD2 on 6 matching bases. This CDR3 contains 18 residues. Trimming left V 2 bases short and J 5 bases short, with 21 bases between. Germline lookup yields CDR1 MNHEY and CDR2 SMNVEV (reference sequence).

The V gene is TRBV6-5, the J gene TRBJ1-2, with TRBD1 as a possible D gene (6 bases). The germline V and J ends were trimmed by 4 bases and 1 base, with 16 bases remaining between them. Per the germline V gene, CDR1 is MNHEY and CDR2 is SVGAGI. This CDR3 comprises 16 residues. CDR3 residues: CASSFARGGGNYGYTF. The CDR3 nucleotides are TGTGCCAGCAGTTTCGCCAGGGGAGGGGGTAACTATGGCTACACCTTC.